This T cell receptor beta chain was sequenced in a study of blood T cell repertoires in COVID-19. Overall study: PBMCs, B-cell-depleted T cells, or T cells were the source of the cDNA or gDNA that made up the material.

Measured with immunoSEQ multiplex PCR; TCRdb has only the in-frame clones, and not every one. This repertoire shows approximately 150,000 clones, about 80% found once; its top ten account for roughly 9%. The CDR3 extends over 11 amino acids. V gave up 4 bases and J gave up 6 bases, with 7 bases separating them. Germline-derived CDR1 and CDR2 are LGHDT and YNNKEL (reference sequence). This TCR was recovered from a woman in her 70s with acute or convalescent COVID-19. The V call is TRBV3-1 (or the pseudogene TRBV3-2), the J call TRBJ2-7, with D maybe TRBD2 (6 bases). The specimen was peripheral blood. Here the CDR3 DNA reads TGTGCCAGCAGCCTCGGGGGCGAGCAGTACTTC. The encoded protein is CASSLGGEQYF.